A single sample gave rise to the 9 T cell receptor beta chains below, sequenced in a study of beta chain features in type 1 diabetes. Expressed TCRB transcripts were sequenced, since all the RNA that had been isolated was reverse transcribed. Data came from immunoSEQ multiplex PCR; TCRdb stores just in-frame clones and leaves some out. The table has 120,000 to 150,000 clones, roughly 48% seen once. Material for sequencing was Tregs from blood. The source of these receptors is a man aged 18 to 29 in good health.

This clone has a handful of counts. The gene calls are TRBV7-9 and TRBJ1-1; D not certain. V gave up 5 bases and J gave up 0 bases, with 7 bases separating them. Germline assignment: CDR1 SEHNR and CDR2 FQNEAQ (reference sequence). There are 13 residues in the CDR3. DNA of the CDR3: TGTGCCAGCAGCACGAGAATGAACACTGAAGCTTTCTTT. Its translation: CASSTRMNTEAFF.

The rearrangement uses TRBV28 and TRBJ2-7, with TRBD2 identical over 9 bases. Germline values: CDR1 MDHEN, CDR2 SYDVKM. There are 14 residues in the CDR3. V was clipped by 2 bases and J by 3 bases; unmatched bases: 2. The DNA of the CDR3 is TGTGCCAGCAGTTTACTAGCGGGACTCTACGAGCAGTACTTC. Its translation is CASSLLAGLYEQYF.

This clone was counted a single time. The V call is TRBV10-3, the J call TRBJ1-2, with TRBD1 as a possible D gene (5 bases). The CDR3 runs to 13 residues. Looked up from germline, CDR1 is ENHRY and CDR2 is SYGVKD. Trimming left V 8 bases short and J 2 bases short, with 12 bases between. The DNA for the CDR3 is TGTGCCATCCAAGATGGGGCGAACTATGGCTACACCTTC. This encodes CAIQDGANYGYTF.

This clone has just a few counts. V gene TRBV7-9 combines with J gene TRBJ2-1; 14 nucleotides align to TRBD2. J was trimmed by 10 bases and V by 3 bases; bases with no gene match: 5. CDR1 is SEHNR and CDR2 is FQNEAQ in the germline V gene (reference sequence). The CDR3 runs to 15 residues. The CDR3 DNA reads as TGTGCCAGCAGCTTCGGACTAGCGGGAGGAGGCGAGCAGTTCTTC. It codes for CASSFGLAGGGEQFF.

The V and J genes are TRBV7-9 and TRBJ2-4; 12 bases match TRBD2. The V and J ends lost 4 bases and 2 bases, in that order; junction bases with no gene match: 9. This CDR3 is built from 18 residues. The germline V gene encodes CDR1 SEHNR and CDR2 FQNEAQ (reference sequence). DNA of the CDR3: TGTGCCAGCAGCTCAAACCCCCTAGCGGGAGGGTCCAAAAACATTCAGTACTTC. This gives the protein CASSSNPLAGGSKNIQYF.

This chain's CDR3 is CSAGGAGGYTF. In nucleotides, the CDR3 is TGCAGTGCAGGGGGGGCAGGAGGCTACACCTTC. The rearrangement joins TRBV20-1 to TRBJ1-2; possibly TRBD1 for D (6 bases). The CDR3 contains 11 residues. Trimming pared 6 bases from V and 8 bases from J, leaving 13 bases between. The germline V gene encodes CDR1 DFQATT and CDR2 SNEGSKA (reference sequence).

In this sample, this clone turned up a few times. The chain joins TRBV9 to TRBJ2-7; D is perhaps TRBD1 (5 bases). CDR1 is SGDLS and CDR2 is YYNGEE in the germline V gene. Trimming shortened V by 1 base and J by 5 bases, and 16 bases separated the two germline ends. The CDR3 has 15 residues. CDR3 nucleotide sequence: TGTGCCAGCAGCGTAAGTCCGGGCAGGGAACACGAGCAGTACTTC. Protein sequence: CASSVSPGREHEQYF.

The table lists this clone with a few counts. The chain employs TRBV28 and TRBJ2-7; 11 nucleotides align to TRBD2. V was pared by 6 bases and J by 2 bases, with 6 bases of the junction left unmatched. Germline CDR1 reads MDHEN; CDR2 reads SYDVKM. CDR3 length equals 15 residues. DNA for the CDR3: TGTGCCAGCAGATCTAGCGGGAGGCCCACCTACGAGCAGTACTTC. It specifies CASRSSGRPTYEQYF.

V and J are TRBV28 and TRBJ2-7; 10 bases map to TRBD1. V was pared by 5 bases and J by 3 bases, with 7 bases of the junction left unmatched. Germline loops: CDR1 MDHEN, CDR2 SYDVKM. The CDR3 totals 15 residues. CDR3 in amino acids: CASSLLGQGDYEQYF. The DNA for the CDR3 is TGTGCCAGCAGTCTACTCGGACAGGGGGACTACGAGCAGTACTTC.